These 4 T cell receptor beta chains share one sample of origin, sequenced in a study of blood T cell repertoires in COVID-19. Sequencing was performed with immunoSEQ multiplex PCR; in TCRdb, only in-frame clones are kept and a portion is missing. The data show 250,000 to 300,000 clones, with 80% to 85% seen just once and around 4.2% held by the top ten. Sequences were obtained from peripheral blood. Every receptor here comes from a man aged 60 to 69 with acute or convalescent COVID-19.

The chain uses TRBV18 and TRBJ1-2, with 10 bases identical to TRBD1. V gave up 2 bases and J gave up 4 bases; unmatched junction bases: 10. This CDR3 is 17 amino acids long. The germline CDR1 and CDR2 sequences are KGHSH and LQKENI. CDR3 protein: CASSPGTGVVPTYGYTF. CDR3 coding DNA: TGTGCCAGCTCACCAGGGACAGGGGTTGTGCCGACCTATGGCTACACCTTC.

This clone was counted between two and nine times. This chain connects TRBV19 to TRBJ1-2, with D possibly TRBD1 on 6 matching bases. Germline CDR1 reads LNHDA; CDR2 reads SQIVND (reference sequence). With 3 bases removed from V and 5 bases from J, the gap between germline ends came to 10 bases. The CDR3 length is 13 residues. CDR3 in DNA: TGTGCCAGTAGTATCGAAAGGGGGTATGGCTACACCTTC. Translation: CASSIERGYGYTF. The variable domain in full, with the rest retrieved from reference TRBV19 and TRBJ1-2, is DGGITQSPKYLFRKEGQNVTLSCEQNLNHDAMYWYRQDPGQGLRLIYYSQIVNDFQKGDIAEGYSVSREKKESFPLTVTSAQKNPTAFYLCASSIERGYGYTFGSGTRLTVV.

The genes are TRBV4-2 and TRBJ1-3; D is uncertain. V was trimmed by 0 bases and J by 0 bases, leaving 6 bases between them. This CDR3 comprises 15 residues. Germline loops: CDR1 LGHNA, CDR2 YNFKEQ. The CDR3 region has the DNA TGTGCCAGCAGCCAAGATCCAGGCTCTGGAAACACCATATATTTT. Encoded protein: CASSQDPGSGNTIYF.

The chain combines TRBV4-2 with TRBJ1-3; no clear D gene. Per germline, CDR1 LGHNA and CDR2 YNFKEQ. The CDR3 sequence is 17 residues long. V was trimmed by 1 base and J by 0 bases, leaving 13 bases between them. The CDR3 here is CASSQGGSQTSGNTIYF. The CDR3 DNA reads as TGTGCCAGCAGCCAAGGCGGCAGCCAAACCTCTGGAAACACCATATATTTT.